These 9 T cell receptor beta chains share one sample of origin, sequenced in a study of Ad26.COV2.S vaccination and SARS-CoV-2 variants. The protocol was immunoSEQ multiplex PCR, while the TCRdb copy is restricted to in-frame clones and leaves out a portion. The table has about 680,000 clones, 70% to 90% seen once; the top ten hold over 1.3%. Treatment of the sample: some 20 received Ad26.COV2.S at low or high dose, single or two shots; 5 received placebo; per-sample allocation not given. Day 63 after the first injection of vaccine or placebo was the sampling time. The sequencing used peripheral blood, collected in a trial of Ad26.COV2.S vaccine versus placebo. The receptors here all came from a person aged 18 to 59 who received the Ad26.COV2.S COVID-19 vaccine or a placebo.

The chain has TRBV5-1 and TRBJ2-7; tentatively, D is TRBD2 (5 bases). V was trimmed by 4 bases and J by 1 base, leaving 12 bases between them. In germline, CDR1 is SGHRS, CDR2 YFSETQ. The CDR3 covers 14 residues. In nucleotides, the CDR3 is TGCGCCAGCAGCATCCGGGATCCATCCTACGAGCAGTACTTC. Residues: CASSIRDPSYEQYF. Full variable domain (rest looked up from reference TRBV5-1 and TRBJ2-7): KAGVTQTPRYLIKTRGQQVTLSCSPISGHRSVSWYQQTPGQGLQFLFEYFSETQRNKGNFPGRFSGRQFSNSRSEMNVSTLELGDSALYLCASSIRDPSYEQYFGPGTRLTVT.

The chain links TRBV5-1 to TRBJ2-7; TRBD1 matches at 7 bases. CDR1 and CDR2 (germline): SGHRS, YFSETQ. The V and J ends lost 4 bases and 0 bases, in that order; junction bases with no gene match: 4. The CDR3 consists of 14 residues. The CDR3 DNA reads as TGCGCCAGCAGCCGACAGGGAGACTCCTACGAGCAGTACTTC. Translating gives CASSRQGDSYEQYF.

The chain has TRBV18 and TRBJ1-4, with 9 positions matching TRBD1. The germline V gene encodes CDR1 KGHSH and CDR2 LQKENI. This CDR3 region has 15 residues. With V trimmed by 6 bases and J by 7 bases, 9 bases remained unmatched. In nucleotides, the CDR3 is TGTGCCAGCTCCCTGGGCGGACAGGGGAGTGAAAAACTGTTTTTT. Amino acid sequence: CASSLGGQGSEKLFF.

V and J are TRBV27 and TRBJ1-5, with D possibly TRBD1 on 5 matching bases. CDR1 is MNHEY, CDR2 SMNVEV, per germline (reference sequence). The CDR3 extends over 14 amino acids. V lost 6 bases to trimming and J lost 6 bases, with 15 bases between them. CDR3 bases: TGTGCCAGCAGCACCACGTGGGGCACTCAGCCCCAGCATTTT. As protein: CASSTTWGTQPQHF.

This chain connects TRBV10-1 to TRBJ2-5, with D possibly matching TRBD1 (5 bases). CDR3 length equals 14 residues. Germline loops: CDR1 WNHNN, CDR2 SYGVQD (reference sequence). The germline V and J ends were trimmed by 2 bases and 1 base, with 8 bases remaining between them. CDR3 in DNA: TGCGCCAGCAGTGAGAGGACAAGCCAAGAGACCCAGTACTTC. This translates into CASSERTSQETQYF.

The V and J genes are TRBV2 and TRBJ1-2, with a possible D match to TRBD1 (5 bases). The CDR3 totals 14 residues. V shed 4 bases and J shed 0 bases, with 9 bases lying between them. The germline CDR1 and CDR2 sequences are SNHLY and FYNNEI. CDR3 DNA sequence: TGTGCCAGCAGTGGGTCAGGGACTAACTATGGCTACACCTTC. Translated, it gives CASSGSGTNYGYTF.

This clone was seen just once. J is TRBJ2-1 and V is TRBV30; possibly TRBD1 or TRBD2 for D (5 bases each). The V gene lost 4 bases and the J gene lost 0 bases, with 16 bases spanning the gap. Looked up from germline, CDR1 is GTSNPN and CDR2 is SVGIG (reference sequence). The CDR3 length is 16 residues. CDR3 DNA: TGTGCCTGGACCCGGTATAGAGGGGTCTCCTACAATGAGCAGTTCTTC. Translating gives CAWTRYRGVSYNEQFF.

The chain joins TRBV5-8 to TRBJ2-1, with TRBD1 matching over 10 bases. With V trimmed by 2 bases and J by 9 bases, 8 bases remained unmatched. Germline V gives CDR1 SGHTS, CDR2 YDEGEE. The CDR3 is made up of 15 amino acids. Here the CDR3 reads CASSFRQGAHGEQFF. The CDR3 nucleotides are TGTGCCAGCAGCTTCCGACAGGGGGCTCACGGTGAGCAGTTCTTC. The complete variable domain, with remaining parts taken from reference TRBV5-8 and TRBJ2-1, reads EAGVTQSPTHLIKTRGQQATLRCSPISGHTSVYWYQQALGLGLQFLLWYDEGEERNRGNFPPRFSGRQFPNYSSELNVNALELEDSALYLCASSFRQGAHGEQFFGPGTRLTVL.

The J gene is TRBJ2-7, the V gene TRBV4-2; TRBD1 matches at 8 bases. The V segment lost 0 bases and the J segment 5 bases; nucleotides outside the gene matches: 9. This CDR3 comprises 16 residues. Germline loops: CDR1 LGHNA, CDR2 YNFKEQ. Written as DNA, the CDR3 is TGTGCCAGCAGCCAAGATAAGGGCAGGGGGCAGGACGAGCAGTACTTC. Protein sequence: CASSQDKGRGQDEQYF.